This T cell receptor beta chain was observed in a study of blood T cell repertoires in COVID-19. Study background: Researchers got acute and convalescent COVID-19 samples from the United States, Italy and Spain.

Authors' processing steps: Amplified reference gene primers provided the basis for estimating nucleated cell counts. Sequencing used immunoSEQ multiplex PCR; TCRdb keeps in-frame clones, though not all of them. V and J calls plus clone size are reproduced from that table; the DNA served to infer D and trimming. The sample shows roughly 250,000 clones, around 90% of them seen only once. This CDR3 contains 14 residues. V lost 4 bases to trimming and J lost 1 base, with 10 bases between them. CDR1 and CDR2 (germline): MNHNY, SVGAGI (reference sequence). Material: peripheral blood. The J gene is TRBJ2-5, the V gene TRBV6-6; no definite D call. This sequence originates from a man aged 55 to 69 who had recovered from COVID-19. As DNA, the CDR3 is TGTGCCAGCAGTTTTACATCTCGCCAAGAGACCCAGTACTTC. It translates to CASSFTSRQETQYF.